The entry below describes one T cell receptor (beta chain). The data stem from a study of OX40 agonist ivuxolimab in advanced cancers. Overall study: Averaging roughly 60 years in age, with a range of roughly 20 to 79, the cohort was around 83% male. Earlier anti-PD-1, anti-PD-L1 or anti-CTLA-4 therapy was permitted; roughly 42% had received some. Three patients responded partially, comprising one with hepatocellular carcinoma and two with cutaneous melanoma.

In germline, CDR1 is SEHNR, CDR2 FQNEAQ (reference sequence). V lost 5 bases, J lost 1 base, and 21 bases lay in between. The CDR3 is made up of 19 amino acids. Autoimmune disease history or systemic immunosuppression was exclusionary. The repertoire was sequenced with immunoSEQ multiplex PCR; TCRdb's copy has only in-frame clones and lacks some. The sample gives tens of thousands of clones, more than 75% of which show up once; around 1.5% is in the top ten. The material sequenced was CD4+ or CD8+ T cells sorted from blood, taken in a trial of the OX40 agonist ivuxolimab. This clonotype was obtained from an adult with an advanced solid tumor such as melanoma, head and neck, liver or kidney cancer. The chain employs TRBV7-9 and TRBJ2-6; possibly TRBD2 for D (6 bases). CDR3 region: CASSPQGGALGSGANVLTF. CDR3 in DNA: TGTGCCAGCAGCCCCCAAGGCGGGGCTTTAGGGTCTGGGGCCAACGTCCTGACTTTC.